This T cell receptor beta chain was retrieved from a study of cytomegalovirus exposure and HLA in healthy donors listed by TCRdb under 2017. A note on the overall study: In an earlier analysis of 587 of the donors, about 270 Gb of sequence data and 90 million to 120 million unique TCR beta sequences from roughly 200 million T cells were reported. In a later analysis, previously published TCR beta repertoires from several hundred donors were re-analyzed and high-resolution HLA genotyping was added so that TCR occurrence patterns could be studied. Typing coverage differed by locus: A, B, C, DRB1 and DQB1 were typed in about 629-630 donors, DQA1 in around 500, DPA1 in over 600, and DPB1 in 472. A later genetic analysis took genome-wide SNP genotypes for about three fifths of the 666 donors and used that subset as a discovery cohort. Donor age, sex, ethnicity and CMV serostatus were compiled alongside the repertoire data. All discovery cohort repertoires had been generated on a single sequencing platform. About 280 gigabases of sequencing data and about 92 million unique TCR sequences made up an early release that covered under 750 HLA-typed donors. Several DR-DQ haplotypes were treated as single units for association and clustering because of strong linkage in the cohort. Among some 410 genotyped donors of the cohort, an average of approximately 250,000 unique TCR beta nucleotide sequences were sequenced per donor, around a sixth of them non-productive. Rather than drawing on any new phenotypic data, the later analysis identified candidate immune exposures from TCR beta sequences and the way those sequences occurred across donors. The study aimed to test whether signatures of past pathogen exposure could be identified by cataloging public T cell receptors. HLA typing covered class I and class II loci at four-digit resolution. Among the roughly 400 genotyped donors, about 83% belonged to the genetic ancestry cluster associated with self-reported Caucasian donors. Besides the first cohort of 666 subjects, a separate validation cohort made up of 120 different subjects was used. An earlier analysis of nearly 600 of the donors applied high-throughput TCR beta sequencing to assess whether each TCR beta V gene segment acted as functional or pseudogenic. The study used immunosequencing to profile the T cell repertoires of 670 or so subjects and linked those repertoires to cytomegalovirus serostatus. To predict cytomegalovirus infection status, the study combined high-throughput TCR immunosequencing, statistical association of individual TCRs with disease status, and machine learning.

This clone was observed a handful of times. Its target antigen remains unknown. Base-call qualities are not available, and no considerably larger clone is one nucleotide away. Overall study outcomes, separate from this receptor: When HLA alleles, especially DR and DQ, strongly co-occurred, TCR associations were difficult to assign to individual alleles. Compared with equally common non-associated chains, HLA-associated TCR beta chains in a later analysis were more clonally expanded and had lower generation probabilities. At a false discovery rate of 0.05, a later analysis linked approximately 18,000 TCR beta sequences to specific HLA alleles. In vitro tests confirmed that a few of the cytomegalovirus-associated TCR beta chains recognize cytomegalovirus antigens. In a later analysis, several top co-occurrence clusters were reported to appear linked to parvovirus B19, influenza, CMV and Epstein-Barr virus. In this cohort, only TCR beta chains were sequenced, and detectable features were limited by the absence of alpha or paired-chain data. Most TCR sequences were seen in very few donors, while some public TCRs were found in many individuals. Cytomegalovirus status was reported to be diagnosed by the classifier with high specificity and sensitivity in both the original and validation cohorts. HLA typing was unavailable for some donors at each locus, so association tests used only the typed subset. Because counts were too low, approximately 15 rarely observed V segments, including chromosome 9 orphons, were excluded from the earlier analysis of some 590 of the donors. A group of highly shared sequence variants was considered likely to be a technical artifact of the sequencing pipeline. CMV serostatus was the only immune exposure information available for the cohort. In a later analysis, TCR association rates were found to vary across HLA loci, with the most associated TCRs seen for DRB1 alleles and the fewest for HLA-C alleles. It was suggested by the authors that the approach could potentially be generalized to other disease states and immunological phenotypes. The presence/absence analyses assumed that sequencing depth was roughly uniform across donors, and that assumption may not be true. In the study, approximately 160 TCR beta chains were listed as associated with cytomegalovirus. V-gene and J-gene trimming of TCR beta chains was associated with a missense DCLRE1C variant in a later genetic analysis, and the association was replicated in an independent cohort. Broadly in line with IMGT annotations, most TCR beta V segments showed up in productive rearrangements about 87% or about 30% of the time in an earlier analysis of 450 to 600 of the donors. Correlated functional status among segregating V segments might reflect linkage disequilibrium, but an unknown experimental factor could not be ruled out. The 87-base-pair reads could not distinguish some IMGT-functional V segments, including TRBV6-2 and TRBV6-3, so those segments were excluded. According to a later genetic analysis, donors in an Asian-associated ancestry cluster had fewer N-insertions in productive TCRs than the roughly 700-donor mean. Most CMV-associated TCR beta chains appeared to be HLA-restricted in a later analysis, and the HLA associations seemed to be driven largely by CMV exposure. A further reported finding was that TCR beta sequences accurately predicted the HLA-A and HLA-B alleles for most subjects in the first cohort.

Preparation of the library involved the immunoSEQ multiplex PCR assay. A mixture of 60 forward primers for TCR Vbeta segments and 13 reverse primers for TCR Jbeta segments was used in the multiplex PCR. A multiplex PCR assay on genomic DNA amplified the CDR3 region of rearranged TCR beta genes. On the Illumina HiSeq System, the amplified TCR beta libraries were sequenced as 87-base-pair reads. Under the source paper's analysis protocol: In a later analysis, 77 million or so unique TCR beta chains were counted across the roughly 670 repertoires, and roughly 11 million of these chains were shared by at least two donors. Raw reads were error-corrected and collapsed into unique sequences by a nearest-neighbor algorithm in which closely related sequences were merged to remove PCR and sequencing errors. To assign V, D and J gene segments, CDR3 sequences were aligned to IMGT reference sequences. For a sequence to be retained, a match of at least six nucleotides was required to both a V gene segment and a J gene segment. Rearrangements were called productive when the CDR3 lacked stop codons and stayed in frame with V and J; all others were non-productive. Following IMGT convention, CDR3 was defined as the stretch from the second conserved V-encoded cysteine to the conserved J-encoded phenylalanine. The earlier analysis of 587 of the donors excluded sequences that lacked an unambiguous match to a single V gene segment. In an earlier analysis of about 590 of the donors, a V segment was called functional when productive rearrangements were above 56.7%, and segregating when the standard deviation between donors exceeded 5%. A statistical classification framework was developed to diagnose cytomegalovirus status using the catalog of TCR beta chain sequences. In a later analysis, V and J genes were assigned by comparing TCR nucleotide sequences against IMGT/GENE-DB human TR gene sequences. The TCRdist pipeline was used in a later analysis to assign CDR3 sequences and most-parsimonious VDJ recombination scenarios. A later analysis defined each TCR beta chain by its CDR3 amino acid sequence plus V-gene family, and excluded reads lacking a unique V-gene family. As a way to deal with suspected cross-contamination and a sequencing artifact, a later analysis dropped 592 nucleotide sequences that were highly shared and had low generation probability. A later analysis calculated a clonal expansion index for each public chain from normalized within-repertoire ranks of inferred template counts. A later analysis computed generation probabilities with a VDJ recombination model fitted to out-of-frame rearrangements, and checked the results against IGoR. Hypergeometric tests were used in a later analysis to score TCR-TCR, TCR-HLA and TCR-CMV co-occurrence, with a repertoire-size bias correction applied to the TCR pairs. To estimate false discovery rates, a later analysis permuted the HLA or CMV assignments 20 times. In a later analysis, co-occurring TCRs were grouped using DBSCAN, with TCRdist sequence similarity added in when clustering inside HLA-allele-positive subsets. Repertoires with fewer than 30,000 or more than 120,000 public chains were left out of co-occurrence clustering, as were four to six repertoires with anomalous nucleotide sharing. TCRdb re-hosts the immuneACCESS table, in-frame sequences only. Its copies lack some clones; in the studies checked, an unresolved V gene accounts for under half of them, and the cause for the rest is not known. V and J calls and clone size are copied from that table; D and trimming were computed from the DNA. This sample lists 150,000 to 200,000 clones; 75% were detected once. The leading ten clones occupy almost 3% of the sample.

The germline V gene specifies SGHTA as CDR1 and FQGTGA as CDR2. Spanning cysteine to phenylalanine, the CDR3 consists of 13 amino acids. Of the read, only the CDR3 DNA is kept; its 39 bases are in frame from base 1. The cohort was made up of about 610 healthy bone marrow donors. At the time of sampling, every cohort member was nominally healthy, though immune exposures that went unrecorded were likely present. The donor tested CMV seropositive, placing the donor among the approximately 310 seropositive members of the cohort. Each donor provided a peripheral blood sample, and peripheral blood mononuclear cells were used for TCR beta sequencing. Genomic DNA was extracted from the blood cell samples with the Qiagen DNeasy Blood Extraction Kit.

The sample consisted of PBMCs. This TCR came from a woman aged 45-59 years in good health and CMV-seropositive. The chain couples TRBV7-3 to TRBJ2-5, with the D segment identity uncertain. The J call is doubtful: the DNA matches TRBJ2-7 better. Here the CDR3 is given as CASSKEDSYEQYF. The DNA sequence reads TGTGCCAGCAGCAAAGAAGACTCCTACGAGCAGTACTTC.